A single sample gave rise to the 23 T cell receptor beta chains below, sequenced in a study of T cell responses to AZD1222 COVID-19 vaccine. Assay used: immunoSEQ multiplex PCR; TCRdb lists only in-frame clones, some missing. Of around 28,000 clones in the sample, approximately 78% are singletons; the top ten hold roughly 5%. Specimen: peripheral blood, collected on day 0 of AZD1222 vaccination. Source of these receptors: an adult in good health.

This clone occurred once. The rearrangement joins TRBV24-1 to TRBJ2-3; D is uncertain. Germline CDR1 KGHDR, CDR2 SFDVKD. The V end lost 2 bases, the J end lost 6 bases, and 14 bases lay between the germline ends. The CDR3 is made up of 15 amino acids. The DNA of the CDR3 is TGTGCCACCAGTGATTCAGGCGACCCTCTGGATACGCAGTATTTT. This codes for CATSDSGDPLDTQYF.

This clone was detected only a few times. The rearrangement links TRBV9 to TRBJ1-5, with D unresolved. V was pared by 0 bases and J by 4 bases, with 11 bases between. The CDR3 is 15 amino acids. Germline lookup yields CDR1 SGDLS and CDR2 YYNGEE. The CDR3 sequence is CASSVGSSPNQPQHF. CDR3 sequence (DNA): TGTGCCAGCAGCGTAGGCTCCAGCCCAAATCAGCCCCAGCATTTT.

This sequence joins TRBV7-2 and TRBJ2-5; D is unresolved. Germline V CDR1 and CDR2: SGHTA, FQGNSA. The CDR3 has 14 amino acids. Trimming stripped 6 bases from V and 1 base from J, with 12 bases between. The CDR3 DNA follows: TGTGCCAGCAGTCGATCGGGCTTCCAAGAGACCCAGTACTTC. Translation: CASSRSGFQETQYF.

V and J are TRBV6-5 and TRBJ2-7; the match to TRBD1 covers 7 bases. The V and J ends lost 5 bases and 2 bases, in that order; junction bases with no gene match: 6. CDR3 size: 14 residues. Germline lookup yields CDR1 MNHEY and CDR2 SVGAGI. CDR3 sequence (DNA): TGTGCCAGCAGTACATGGGACAGAGCCTACGAGCAGTACGTC. Protein product: CASSTWDRAYEQYV.

The rearrangement uses TRBV6-1 and TRBJ2-3; D may be TRBD1 (6 bases). This CDR3 contains 15 residues. The ends were cut back, 1 base at V and 4 bases at J, with 12 bases in the middle. Germline CDR1 MNHNS, CDR2 SASEGT. The chain's CDR3 is CASSEGAGVADTQYF. The CDR3 nucleotides read TGTGCCAGCAGTGAAGGGGCAGGGGTTGCAGATACGCAGTATTTT.

This clone was observed a single time. The chain uses TRBV27 and TRBJ2-5; weak D call: TRBD1 (6 bases). V lost 5 bases, J lost 5 bases, and 18 bases lay in between. Germline lookup yields CDR1 MNHEY and CDR2 SMNVEV (reference sequence). The CDR3 has 15 amino acids. The CDR3, as DNA: TGTGCCAGCAGTCGTCAGGGGACGCCGAGGGAGACCCAGTACTTC. Protein sequence: CASSRQGTPRETQYF.

This chain joins TRBV7-2 and TRBJ1-2; TRBD1 is a possible D gene (5 bases). V lost 4 bases, J lost 7 bases, and 19 bases lay in between. CDR1 SGHTA and CDR2 FQGNSA come from the germline V gene. The CDR3 runs to 15 residues. DNA for the CDR3: TGTGCCAGCAGCTCTGCGGGAGGGGTGGCTATTGGCTACACCTTC. This encodes CASSSAGGVAIGYTF.

The chain has TRBV10-3 and TRBJ1-2, with D possibly TRBD1 on 5 matching bases. CDR3 length: 13 residues. CDR1 ENHRY and CDR2 SYGVKD come from the germline V gene. V was trimmed by 2 bases and J by 3 bases, leaving 7 bases between them. The CDR3 loop is CAISETQDYGYTF. The CDR3 DNA sequence: TGTGCCATCAGTGAGACACAGGACTATGGCTACACCTTC.

CDR3 protein: CSARPGLATYQETQYF. CDR3 nucleotide sequence: TGCAGCGCCCGACCGGGACTAGCGACGTACCAAGAGACCCAGTACTTC. The V gene is TRBV29-1, the J gene TRBJ2-5; 10 nucleotides match TRBD2. The CDR3 has 16 amino acids. Germline V gene lookup returns CDR1 SQVTM and CDR2 ANQGSEA. With 7 bases clipped from V and 0 bases from J, the junction kept 11 bases outside the gene matches.

This clone was seen once. CDR3 DNA: TGTGCCAGCTCTTTGGGCGGGGGATCAGGGGGTAGGGAGCAGTACTTC. It specifies CASSLGGGSGGREQYF. The gene calls are TRBV5-4 and TRBJ2-7; D tentatively fits TRBD1 or TRBD2 (7 bases each). CDR3 length: 16 amino acids. The V and J ends lost 7 bases and 7 bases respectively, with 27 bases between them. Germline V lookup: CDR1 SGHNT, CDR2 YYREEE (reference sequence).

This chain links TRBV30 with TRBJ1-1; the match to TRBD1 covers 9 bases. The germline CDR1 and CDR2 sequences are GTSNPN and SVGIG (reference sequence). CDR3 length equals 13 residues. V lost 3 bases and J lost 4; bases outside the gene matches: 3. CDR3 nucleotide sequence: TGTGCCTGGAGGGAACAGGGGGCCACTGAAGCTTTCTTT. Residues: CAWREQGATEAFF.

V is TRBV4-1 and J is TRBJ2-3; D is uncertain. The germline gives CDR1 MGHRA, CDR2 YSYEKL. The CDR3 has 13 residues. V was cut by 3 bases and J by 14 bases, with 18 bases left in between. The CDR3 DNA is TGCGCCAGCAGCCACCCTGGGAACCCTCCGGTGTATTTT. Translation gives CASSHPGNPPVYF.

CDR3 residues: CSVEEVYEQYF. CDR3 in DNA: TGCAGCGTTGAGGAGGTATACGAGCAGTACTTC. The V call is TRBV29-1, the J call TRBJ2-7; TRBD2 might be the D (5 bases). The CDR3 loop spans 11 amino acids. Germline values: CDR1 SQVTM, CDR2 ANQGSEA. V lost 3 bases to trimming and J lost 4 bases, with 7 bases between them.

This clone was recorded a few times. The chain couples TRBV6-5 to TRBJ1-6, with D possibly being TRBD1 (5 bases). CDR1 MNHEY and CDR2 SVGAGI come from the germline V gene. The CDR3 loop spans 15 amino acids. V lost 2 bases and J 10 bases, leaving 15 bases between the germline ends. The DNA for the CDR3 is TGTGCCAGCAGTTACGAGCCCACCCGGGGGTCACCCCTCCACTTT. Amino acids: CASSYEPTRGSPLHF.

The V call is TRBV6-5, the J call TRBJ2-5; 12 bases fit TRBD2. This CDR3 has 16 residues. The germline gives CDR1 MNHEY, CDR2 SVGAGI. The V segment lost 4 bases and the J segment 2 bases; nucleotides outside the gene matches: 5. In nucleotides, the CDR3 is TGTGCCAGCAGTTTGCGCGGACTAGCGGGACAAGAGACCCAGTACTTC. Protein: CASSLRGLAGQETQYF.

The chain recombines TRBV6-6 with TRBJ1-1, with TRBD1 matching over 7 bases. V trimming: 5 bases; J trimming: 0 bases; junction bases outside the gene matches: 12. This CDR3 is built from 17 residues. From germline, CDR1 is MNHNY and CDR2 SVGAGI (reference sequence). DNA for the CDR3: TGTGCCAGCAGTCCCCGGGACAGCAATAGGATGAACACTGAAGCTTTCTTT. Its translation is CASSPRDSNRMNTEAFF.

The chain recombines TRBV19 with TRBJ1-4; no reliable D call. With 10 bases removed from V and 0 bases from J, the gap between germline ends came to 12 bases. In germline, CDR1 is LNHDA, CDR2 SQIVND (reference sequence). This CDR3 is 14 amino acids long. The CDR3 spells CATHSGSTNEKLFF. For the CDR3, the DNA is TGTGCCACCCATTCGGGATCAACTAATGAAAAACTGTTTTTT. The full variable domain, its missing parts supplied by reference TRBV19 and TRBJ1-4, is DGGITQSPKYLFRKEGQNVTLSCEQNLNHDAMYWYRQDPGQGLRLIYYSQIVNDFQKGDIAEGYSVSREKKESFPLTVTSAQKNPTAFYLCATHSGSTNEKLFFGSGTQLSVL.

The chain combines TRBV3-1 (or the pseudogene TRBV3-2) with TRBJ2-4; D is ambiguous. V gave up 4 bases and J gave up 1 base, with 11 bases separating them. Germline V gives CDR1 LGHDT, CDR2 YNNKEL (reference sequence). This CDR3 is 15 amino acids long. CDR3: CASSRQVGAKNIQYF. The CDR3 DNA follows: TGTGCCAGCAGCCGTCAAGTGGGGGCCAAAAACATTCAGTACTTC.

The chain combines TRBV7-2 with TRBJ2-2; 13 bases fit TRBD2. CDR3 length equals 15 residues. After removal of 6 bases from V and 6 bases from J, the junction contained 4 bases not matched to a gene. Germline V gene lookup returns CDR1 SGHTA and CDR2 FQGNSA. The CDR3 sequence: CASSLTSGRAGELFF. In DNA form, the CDR3 reads TGTGCCAGCAGTTTAACTAGCGGGAGGGCCGGGGAGCTGTTTTTT.

The gene calls are TRBV7-2 and TRBJ1-1; D not certain. Germline lookup yields CDR1 SGHTA and CDR2 FQGNSA. The CDR3 consists of 16 residues. The V gene lost 1 base and the J gene lost 1 base, with 13 bases spanning the gap. The CDR3 region is CASSLDLYRPNTEAFF. For the CDR3, the DNA is TGTGCCAGCAGCTTAGATTTATACAGACCGAACACTGAAGCTTTCTTT. Full variable domain (outside the CDR3, taken from reference TRBV7-2 and TRBJ1-1): GAGVSQSPSNKVTEKGKDVELRCDPISGHTALYWYRQSLGQGLEFLIYFQGNSAPDKSGLPSDRFSAERTGGSVSTLTIQRTQQEDSAVYLCASSLDLYRPNTEAFFGQGTRLTVV.

The V and J genes are TRBV12-5 and TRBJ1-6; the D is unclear. V was shortened by 5 bases and J by 7 bases, with 18 bases between the two germline ends. Germline CDR1 reads LGHNT; CDR2 reads FRNRAP. The CDR3 consists of 16 residues. The CDR3 sequence: CASGAPSGASNSPLHF. In DNA, the CDR3 is TGTGCTAGTGGTGCCCCATCTGGAGCCAGCAATTCACCCCTCCACTTT.

A few counts support this clone. The junction and the germline gene differ at one end; a read error may be behind it. V gene TRBV6-5 combines with J gene TRBJ2-3, with D unresolved. Germline V gene data show CDR1 as MNHEY and CDR2 as SVGAGI. This CDR3 comprises 14 residues. In DNA form, the CDR3 reads TGTGCCAGCAGTCCGCCCGTGAGCAAAGATACGCAGTATTTT. Translating gives CASSPPVSKDTQYF.

Only a few counts were recorded for this clone. This rearrangement joins TRBV24-1 to TRBJ2-2; 8 bases match TRBD1. CDR1 and CDR2 (germline): KGHDR, SFDVKD. There are 15 residues in the CDR3. With 9 bases clipped from V and 5 bases from J, the junction kept 10 bases outside the gene matches. CDR3 nucleotide sequence: TGTGCCACCTCAATCGACAGGGGAGGAACCGGGGAGCTGTTTTTT. Encoded protein: CATSIDRGGTGELFF.